This T cell receptor (beta chain) emerged from a study of T cell responses to AZD1222 COVID-19 vaccine. Generated by immunoSEQ multiplex PCR, the TCRdb table keeps only in-frame clones and is missing some. The table has some 120,000 clones, roughly 84% seen once. Germline V CDR1 and CDR2: SGHNT, YYREEE (reference sequence). Trimming took 2 bases from V and 1 from J, leaving 7 bases between them. The CDR3 extends over 13 amino acids. This receptor was taken from an adult who received the AZD1222 COVID-19 vaccine. This chain links TRBV5-4 with TRBJ2-7; unclear D gene. The source material was peripheral blood, sampled 28 days after the second AZD1222 dose. Here the CDR3 DNA reads TGTGCCAGCAGCTTCGTGAGTTCCTACGAGCAGTACTTC. Residues: CASSFVSSYEQYF.